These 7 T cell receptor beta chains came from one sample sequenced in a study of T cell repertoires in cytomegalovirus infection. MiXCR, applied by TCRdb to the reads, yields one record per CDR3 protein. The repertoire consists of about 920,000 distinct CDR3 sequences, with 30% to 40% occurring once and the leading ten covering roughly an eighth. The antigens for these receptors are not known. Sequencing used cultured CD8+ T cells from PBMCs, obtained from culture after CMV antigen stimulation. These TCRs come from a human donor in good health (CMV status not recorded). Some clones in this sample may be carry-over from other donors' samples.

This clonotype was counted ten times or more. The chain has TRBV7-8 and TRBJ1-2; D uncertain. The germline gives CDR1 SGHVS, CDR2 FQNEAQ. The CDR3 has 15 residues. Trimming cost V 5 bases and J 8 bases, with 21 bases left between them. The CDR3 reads CASSPRKAGVVGYTF. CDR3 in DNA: TGTGCCAGCAGCCCACGGAAAGCTGGGGTAGTAGGCTACACCTTC. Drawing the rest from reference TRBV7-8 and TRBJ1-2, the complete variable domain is GAGVSQSPRYKVAKRGQDVALRCDPISGHVSLFWYQQALGQGPEFLTYFQNEAQLDKSGLPSDRFFAERPEGSVSTLKIQRTQQEDSAVYLCASSPRKAGVVGYTFGSGTRLTVV.

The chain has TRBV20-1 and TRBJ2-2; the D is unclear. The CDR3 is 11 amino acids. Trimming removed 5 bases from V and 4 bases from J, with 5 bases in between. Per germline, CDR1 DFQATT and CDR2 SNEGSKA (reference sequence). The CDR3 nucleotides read TGCAGTGCTCCGGGCACCGGGGAGCTGTTTTTT. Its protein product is CSAPGTGELFF.

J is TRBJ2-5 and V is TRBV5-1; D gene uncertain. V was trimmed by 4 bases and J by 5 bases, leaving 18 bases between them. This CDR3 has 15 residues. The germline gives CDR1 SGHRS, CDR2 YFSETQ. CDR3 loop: CASSLQYVLGETQYF. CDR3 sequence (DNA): TGCGCCAGCAGCCTTCAATATGTCCTCGGGGAGACCCAGTACTTC.

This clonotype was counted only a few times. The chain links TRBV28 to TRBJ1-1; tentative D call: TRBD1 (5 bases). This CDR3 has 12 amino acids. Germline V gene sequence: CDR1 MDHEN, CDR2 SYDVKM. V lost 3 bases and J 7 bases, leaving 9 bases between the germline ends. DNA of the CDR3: TGTGCCAGCAGTTTGCGGACACTTGAAGCTTTCTTT. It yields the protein CASSLRTLEAFF.

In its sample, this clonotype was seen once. The CDR3 sequence: CASSIDLISTDTQYF. The CDR3 bases are TGTGCCAGTAGTATAGATCTAATCAGCACAGATACGCAGTATTTT. V is TRBV19 and J is TRBJ2-3; D unclear. Looked up from germline, CDR1 is LNHDA and CDR2 is SQIVND (reference sequence). This CDR3 spans 15 amino acids. Trimming removed 0 bases at V and 0 bases at J, with 7 bases between. The whole variable domain, remainder taken from reference TRBV19 and TRBJ2-3, is DGGITQSPKYLFRKEGQNVTLSCEQNLNHDAMYWYRQDPGQGLRLIYYSQIVNDFQKGDIAEGYSVSREKKESFPLTVTSAQKNPTAFYLCASSIDLISTDTQYFGPGTRLTVL.

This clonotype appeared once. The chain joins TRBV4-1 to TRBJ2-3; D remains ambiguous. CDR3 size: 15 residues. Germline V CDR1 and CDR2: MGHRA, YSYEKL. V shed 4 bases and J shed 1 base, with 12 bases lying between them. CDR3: CASSRASVGTDTQYF. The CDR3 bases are TGCGCCAGCAGCCGCGCCTCAGTCGGCACAGATACGCAGTATTTT.

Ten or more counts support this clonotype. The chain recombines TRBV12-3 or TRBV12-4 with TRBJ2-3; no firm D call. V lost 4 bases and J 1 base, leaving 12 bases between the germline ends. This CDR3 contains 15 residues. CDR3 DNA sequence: TGTGCCAGCAGTTCCCGGGTCCCCCGCACAGATACGCAGTATTTT. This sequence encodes CASSSRVPRTDTQYF.